Shown below are 27 T cell receptor beta chains from a single sample sequenced in a study of OX40 agonist ivuxolimab in advanced cancers. Assay used: immunoSEQ multiplex PCR; TCRdb lists only in-frame clones, some missing. This table has some 10,000 clones, 86% appearing once. Sequencing was performed on CD4+ or CD8+ T cells sorted from blood, taken in a trial of the OX40 agonist ivuxolimab. These receptors were taken from an adult with an advanced solid tumor such as melanoma, head and neck, liver or kidney cancer.

The chain couples TRBV9 to TRBJ2-1; the match to TRBD2 covers 10 bases. Germline CDR1 and CDR2: SGDLS and YYNGEE. CDR3 length equals 16 residues. With 1 base clipped from V and 3 bases from J, the junction kept 4 bases outside the gene matches. As DNA, the CDR3 is TGTGCCAGCAGCGTAAGCAGGACTAGCGGCTACAATGAGCAGTTCTTC. Protein: CASSVSRTSGYNEQFF.

This chain uses TRBV30 with TRBJ2-7; 7 bases match TRBD2. This CDR3 has 13 residues. Unmatched junction bases numbered 3, after V lost 1 base and J lost 3 bases. Germline V gene data show CDR1 as GTSNPN and CDR2 as SVGIG (reference sequence). For the CDR3, the DNA is TGTGCCTGGAGTGGGGCTAGCGGCTACGAGCAGTACTTC. This encodes CAWSGASGYEQYF. Complete variable domain (other parts from reference TRBV30 and TRBJ2-7): SQTIHQWPATLVQPVGSPLSLECTVEGTSNPNLYWYRQAAGRGLQLLFYSVGIGQISSEVPQNLSASRPQDRQFILSSKKLLLSDSGFYLCAWSGASGYEQYFGPGTRLTVT.

The gene calls are TRBV14 and TRBJ2-1, with D perhaps TRBD2 (6 bases). Trimming stripped 4 bases from V and 8 bases from J, with 15 bases between. Looked up from germline, CDR1 is SGHDN and CDR2 is FVKESK. The CDR3 is 14 residues long. CDR3 region: CASSPLGAGYEQFF. The DNA of the CDR3 is TGTGCCAGCAGCCCTCTTGGTGCGGGATATGAGCAGTTCTTC.

V gene TRBV23-1 combines with J gene TRBJ2-5; TRBD2 agrees at 7 bases. TRBV23-1 belongs to the ORF category, with a function that is uncertain. CDR3 size: 12 residues. V was pared by 6 bases and J by 5 bases, with 3 bases of the junction left unmatched. CDR3 sequence reads: CASRNSGETQYF. DNA of the CDR3: TGCGCCAGCAGAAATAGCGGGGAGACCCAGTACTTC.

The V and J genes are TRBV12-5 and TRBJ1-4; D unclear. Trimming cost V 2 bases and J 0 bases, with 7 bases left between them. The germline CDR1 and CDR2 sequences are LGHNT and FRNRAP. This CDR3 comprises 15 residues. CDR3: CASGLWRPTNEKLFF. CDR3 bases: TGTGCTAGTGGTTTGTGGAGGCCAACTAATGAAAAACTGTTTTTT. Combining the CDR3 with reference TRBV12-5 and TRBJ1-4 gives the whole variable domain DARVTQTPRHKVTEMGQEVTMRCQPILGHNTVFWYRQTMMQGLELLAYFRNRAPLDDSGMPKDRFSAEMPDATLATLKIQPSEPRDSAVYFCASGLWRPTNEKLFFGSGTQLSVL.

The chain is built from TRBV5-1 and TRBJ2-7; D is perhaps TRBD2 (5 bases). The CDR3 contains 14 residues. V was clipped by 2 bases and J by 0 bases, with 9 bases between them. Germline CDR1 reads SGHRS; CDR2 reads YFSETQ. This CDR3 reads CASSFYGSSYEQYF. CDR3 coding DNA: TGCGCCAGCAGCTTTTATGGGAGCTCCTACGAGCAGTACTTC.

CDR3 residues: CASSVEGGDGTDTQYF. The CDR3 DNA reads as TGTGCCAGCAGTGTTGAGGGAGGGGATGGCACAGATACGCAGTATTTT. J is TRBJ2-3 and V is TRBV2; 7 bases align to TRBD2. After removal of 4 bases from V and 1 base from J, the junction contained 8 bases not matched to a gene. This CDR3 has 16 amino acids. Per the germline V gene, CDR1 is SNHLY and CDR2 is FYNNEI.

V gene TRBV28 combines with J gene TRBJ2-7; 7 positions match TRBD2. CDR1 is MDHEN and CDR2 is SYDVKM in the germline V gene. V dropped 5 bases and J dropped 9; count of bases not matched to a gene: 13. The CDR3 runs to 14 residues. The CDR3, as DNA: TGTGCCAGCAGTCCCCCAACCGGGAGCGGGACGCAGTACTTC. As protein: CASSPPTGSGTQYF.

The gene calls are TRBV15 and TRBJ2-7; D gene unclear. Trimming stripped 0 bases from V and 7 bases from J, with 16 bases between. There are 15 residues in the CDR3. Germline CDR1 reads LNHNV; CDR2 reads YYDKDF (reference sequence). CDR3 loop: CATSRDLGQQREQYF. The CDR3 DNA follows: TGTGCCACCAGCAGAGATTTGGGCCAGCAGAGAGAGCAGTACTTC.

This clone showed up just once. The V and J genes are TRBV27 and TRBJ1-5, with D tentatively TRBD1 (6 bases). Trimming removed 7 bases from V and 5 bases from J, with 18 bases in between. CDR1 MNHEY and CDR2 SMNVEV come from the germline V gene (reference sequence). The CDR3 is 15 amino acids. The CDR3 loop reads CASKSRGSGDQPQHF. The DNA for the CDR3 is TGTGCCAGCAAGAGCAGGGGTTCAGGGGATCAGCCCCAGCATTTT.

The CDR3 is CSVESRMDYNEQFF. CDR3 DNA sequence: TGCAGCGTTGAAAGTCGGATGGATTACAATGAGCAGTTCTTC. The V gene is TRBV29-1, the J gene TRBJ2-1, with D unclear. Trimming shortened V by 2 bases and J by 4 bases, and 12 bases separated the two germline ends. Germline V CDR1 and CDR2: SQVTM, ANQGSEA. The CDR3 length is 14 residues.

V and J are TRBV28 and TRBJ1-6; D is ambiguous. The ends were cut back, 8 bases at V and 12 bases at J, with 11 bases in the middle. Looked up from germline, CDR1 is MDHEN and CDR2 is SYDVKM. This CDR3 spans 11 amino acids. The CDR3 region has the DNA TGTGCCAGCGGCCTTGAGCAACCCCTCCACTTT. Encoded protein: CASGLEQPLHF.

The V gene is TRBV6-6, the J gene TRBJ2-5, with D unclear. Per the germline V gene, CDR1 is MNHNY and CDR2 is SVGAGI (reference sequence). The CDR3 has 14 amino acids. Trimming stripped 6 bases from V and 0 bases from J, with 11 bases between. CDR3 in amino acids: CASSNGPNQETQYF. CDR3 coding DNA: TGTGCCAGCAGCAACGGACCGAACCAAGAGACCCAGTACTTC.

The chain uses TRBV5-4 and TRBJ2-7, with 8 nucleotides matching TRBD2. Germline CDR1 SGHNT, CDR2 YYREEE (reference sequence). The trim removed 4 bases at V and 6 bases at J, leaving 12 bases unmatched. CDR3 length: 15 amino acids. As DNA, the CDR3 is TGTGCCAGCAGCCCCGGCGAGCGGGAGTATGGCGAGCAGTACTTC. Translated, it gives CASSPGEREYGEQYF.

The chain links TRBV30 to TRBJ2-3, with 7 bases that match TRBD2. The CDR3 spans 14 residues. The germline CDR1 and CDR2 sequences are GTSNPN and SVGIG (reference sequence). Trimming removed 0 bases from V and 5 bases from J; junction bases left unmatched: 5. The CDR3 nucleotides read TGTGCCTGGAGTGTAGCCGGGGAGGGAGATACGCAGTATTTT. Its translation: CAWSVAGEGDTQYF.

The chain links TRBV27 to TRBJ2-7, with 7 bases identical to TRBD2. The CDR3 length is 19 residues. V lost 3 bases and J lost 2; bases outside the gene matches: 19. Looked up from germline, CDR1 is MNHEY and CDR2 is SMNVEV (reference sequence). This chain's CDR3 is CASSLVDGAGTKSPYEQYF. The CDR3 DNA reads as TGTGCCAGCAGTTTGGTTGATGGGGCCGGGACTAAGTCCCCCTACGAGCAGTACTTC.

The chain combines TRBV4-3 with TRBJ2-7; D is possibly TRBD1 (7 bases). CDR1 and CDR2 from the germline V gene are LGHNA and YSLEER. The CDR3 has 16 residues. Trimming pared 2 bases from V and 5 bases from J, leaving 19 bases between. The CDR3 sequence: CASSQKEGTERHEQYF. The CDR3 bases are TGCGCCAGCAGCCAAAAGGAGGGGACAGAACGCCACGAGCAGTACTTC.

The J gene is TRBJ2-1, the V gene TRBV28; possibly TRBD1 for D (5 bases). Per germline, CDR1 MDHEN and CDR2 SYDVKM. This CDR3 region has 15 residues. V lost 5 bases to trimming and J lost 0 bases, with 11 bases between them. For the CDR3, the DNA is TGTGCCAGCAGTCCTGACAGTTCCTCCTACAATGAGCAGTTCTTC. Residues: CASSPDSSSYNEQFF.

CDR3 loop: CASSEYGTGTSGNTIYF. The CDR3 DNA reads as TGTGCCAGCAGTGAATACGGGACAGGGACCTCTGGAAACACCATATATTTT. This chain uses TRBV2 with TRBJ1-3; 9 bases are shared with TRBD1. This CDR3 contains 17 residues. V was pared by 2 bases and J by 0 bases, with 5 bases of the junction left unmatched. CDR1 and CDR2 (germline): SNHLY, FYNNEI.

The chain carries TRBV6-5 and TRBJ2-6; TRBD1 is a possible D gene (6 bases). The CDR3 spans 15 residues. The germline V gene encodes CDR1 MNHEY and CDR2 SVGAGI. V lost 4 bases and J 2 bases, leaving 9 bases between the germline ends. This CDR3 is CASSSGTTGANVLTF. The CDR3 nucleotides read TGTGCCAGCAGTTCCGGGACAACTGGGGCCAACGTCCTGACTTTC.

The chain combines TRBV10-1 with TRBJ1-2, with a tentative D call TRBD1 (6 bases). Between the trimmed V and J ends, which lost 3 bases and 8 bases, there was a span of 16 bases. The CDR3 is 14 residues long. Germline V gene data show CDR1 as WNHNN and CDR2 as SYGVQD (reference sequence). CDR3 nucleotides: TGCGCCAGCAGTGACCCCGGGGGGCCGGGGGGCTACACCTTC. Protein sequence: CASSDPGGPGGYTF.

This clone was seen just once. The J gene is TRBJ2-5, the V gene TRBV5-6; TRBD1 matches 7 bases. This CDR3 comprises 18 residues. With V trimmed by 3 bases and J by 1 base, 15 bases remained unmatched. Per germline, CDR1 SGHDT and CDR2 YYEEEE. The DNA for the CDR3 is TGTGCCAGCAGCTCAATGGGAAACAGGGACAGTTCCCAAGAGACCCAGTACTTC. Translated, it gives CASSSMGNRDSSQETQYF.

This clone turned up a few times. This chain links TRBV9 with TRBJ2-7; D possibly corresponds to TRBD2 (5 bases). V lost 2 bases and J lost 2, with 11 bases in between. This CDR3 has 14 residues. From germline, CDR1 is SGDLS and CDR2 YYNGEE. CDR3 in amino acids: CASSVTEDPYEQYF. In nucleotides, the CDR3 is TGTGCCAGCAGCGTCACGGAGGACCCCTACGAGCAGTACTTC.

This clone was counted once. The V and J genes are TRBV5-1 and TRBJ1-6; D is unclear. The V gene's germline CDR1 is SGHRS and CDR2 YFSETQ. Trimming stripped 1 base from V and 4 bases from J, with 9 bases between. The CDR3 length is 15 residues. The CDR3 DNA reads TGCGCCAGCAGCTTGAGTTGGCAATATAATTCACCCCTCCACTTT. Protein product: CASSLSWQYNSPLHF.

This chain connects TRBV5-8 to TRBJ2-1; TRBD2 matches at 13 bases. J was trimmed by 2 bases and V by 0 bases; bases with no gene match: 5. Per germline, CDR1 SGHTS and CDR2 YDEGEE. This CDR3 spans 18 amino acids. This chain's CDR3 is CASSLGTSGSTAYNEQFF. CDR3 bases: TGTGCCAGCAGCTTGGGGACTAGCGGGAGTACGGCCTACAATGAGCAGTTCTTC.

The chain carries TRBV18 and TRBJ2-7, with 7 bases aligning to TRBD2. This CDR3 is 15 amino acids long. V shed 2 bases, J shed 2 bases, and the junction held 6 bases outside the gene matches. CDR1 is KGHSH, CDR2 LQKENI, per germline. For the CDR3, the DNA is TGTGCCAGCTCACCAAAGCTAGCGGTGGCCTACGAGCAGTACTTC. This gives the protein CASSPKLAVAYEQYF.

The gene calls are TRBV27 and TRBJ1-1; D not certain. The CDR3 has 11 amino acids. V lost 6 bases and J lost 0, with 2 bases in between. CDR1 is MNHEY and CDR2 is SMNVEV in the germline V gene (reference sequence). Written as DNA, the CDR3 is TGTGCCAGCAGACTGAACACTGAAGCTTTCTTT. It yields the protein CASRLNTEAFF.